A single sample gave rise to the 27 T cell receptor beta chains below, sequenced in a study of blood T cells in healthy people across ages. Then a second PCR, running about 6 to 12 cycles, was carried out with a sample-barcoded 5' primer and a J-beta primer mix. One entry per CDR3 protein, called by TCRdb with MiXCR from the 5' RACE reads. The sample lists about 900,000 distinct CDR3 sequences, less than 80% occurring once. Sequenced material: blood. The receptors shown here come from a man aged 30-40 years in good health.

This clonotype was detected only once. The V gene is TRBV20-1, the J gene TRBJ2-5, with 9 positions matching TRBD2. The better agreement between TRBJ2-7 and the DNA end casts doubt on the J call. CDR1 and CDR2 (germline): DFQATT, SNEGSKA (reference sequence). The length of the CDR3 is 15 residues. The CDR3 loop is CSARSSGGGSYEQYF. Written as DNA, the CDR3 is TGCAGTGCTAGAAGTAGCGGGGGCGGTAGCTACGAGCAGTACTTC.

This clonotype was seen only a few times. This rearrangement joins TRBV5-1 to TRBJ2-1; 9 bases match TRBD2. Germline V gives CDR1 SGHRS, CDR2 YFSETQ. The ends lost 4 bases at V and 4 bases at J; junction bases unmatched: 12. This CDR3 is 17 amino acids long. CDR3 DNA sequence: TGCGCCAGCAGCGAGGGGATTAGCGGGGGCATATACAATGAGCAGTTCTTC. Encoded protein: CASSEGISGGIYNEQFF. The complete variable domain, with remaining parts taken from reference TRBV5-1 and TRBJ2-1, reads KAGVTQTPRYLIKTRGQQVTLSCSPISGHRSVSWYQQTPGQGLQFLFEYFSETQRNKGNFPGRFSGRQFSNSRSEMNVSTLELGDSALYLCASSEGISGGIYNEQFFGPGTRLTVL.

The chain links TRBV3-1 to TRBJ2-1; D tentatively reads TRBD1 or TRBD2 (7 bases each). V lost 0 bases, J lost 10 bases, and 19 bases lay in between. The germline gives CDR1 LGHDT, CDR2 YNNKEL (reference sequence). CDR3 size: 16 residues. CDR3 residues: CASSQEGQGGAGEQFF. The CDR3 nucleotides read TGTGCCAGCAGCCAAGAGGGTCAGGGGGGGGCCGGGGAGCAGTTCTTC.

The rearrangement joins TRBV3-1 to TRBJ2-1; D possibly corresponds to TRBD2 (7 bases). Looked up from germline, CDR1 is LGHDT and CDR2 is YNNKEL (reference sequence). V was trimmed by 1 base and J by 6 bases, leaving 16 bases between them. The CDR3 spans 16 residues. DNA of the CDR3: TGTGCCAGCAGCCAAGGGCGGGGGCCCGCGAGCAATGAGCAGTTCTTC. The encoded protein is CASSQGRGPASNEQFF.

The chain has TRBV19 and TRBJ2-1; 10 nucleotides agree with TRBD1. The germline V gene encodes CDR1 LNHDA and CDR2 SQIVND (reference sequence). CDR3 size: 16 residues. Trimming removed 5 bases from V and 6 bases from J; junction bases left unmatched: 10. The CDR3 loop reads CASSLLGTGAVNEQFF. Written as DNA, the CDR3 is TGTGCCAGTAGTCTGTTAGGGACAGGGGCTGTCAATGAGCAGTTCTTC.

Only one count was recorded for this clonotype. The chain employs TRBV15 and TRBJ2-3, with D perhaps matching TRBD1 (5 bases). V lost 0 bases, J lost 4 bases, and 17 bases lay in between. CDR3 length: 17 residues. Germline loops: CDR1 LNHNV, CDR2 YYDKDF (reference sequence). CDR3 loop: CATSRDLAGLDADTQYF. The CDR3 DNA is TGTGCCACCAGCAGAGATTTGGCAGGGTTAGACGCAGATACGCAGTATTTT.

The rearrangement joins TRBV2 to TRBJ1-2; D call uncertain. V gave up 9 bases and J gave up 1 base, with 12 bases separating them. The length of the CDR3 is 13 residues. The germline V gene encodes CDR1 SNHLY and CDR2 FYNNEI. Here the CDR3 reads CASPMDLNYGYTF. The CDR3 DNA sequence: TGTGCCAGTCCCATGGACCTTAACTATGGCTACACCTTC. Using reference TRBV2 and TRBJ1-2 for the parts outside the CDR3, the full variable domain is EPEVTQTPSHQVTQMGQEVILRCVPISNHLYFYWYRQILGQKVEFLVSFYNNEISEKSEIFDDQFSVERPDGSNFTLKIRSTKLEDSAMYFCASPMDLNYGYTFGSGTRLTVV.

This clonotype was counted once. This chain's CDR3 is CASSLAPSSGNTIYF. CDR3 in DNA: TGCGCCAGCAGCTTGGCTCCGAGCTCTGGAAACACCATATATTTT. This rearrangement joins TRBV5-1 to TRBJ1-3; D is unresolved. This CDR3 is 15 amino acids long. Germline V gene data show CDR1 as SGHRS and CDR2 as YFSETQ. With 0 bases removed from V and 0 bases from J, the gap between germline ends came to 7 bases.

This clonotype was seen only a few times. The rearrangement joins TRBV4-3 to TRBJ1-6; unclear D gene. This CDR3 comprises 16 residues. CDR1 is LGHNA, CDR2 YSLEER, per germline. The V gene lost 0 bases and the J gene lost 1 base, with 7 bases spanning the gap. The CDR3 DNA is TGCGCCAGCAGCCAAGATGTGGGATCCTATAATTCACCCCTCCACTTT. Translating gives CASSQDVGSYNSPLHF.

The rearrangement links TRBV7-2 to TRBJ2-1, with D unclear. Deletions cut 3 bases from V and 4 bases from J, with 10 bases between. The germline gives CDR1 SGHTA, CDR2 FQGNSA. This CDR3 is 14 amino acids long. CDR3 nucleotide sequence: TGTGCCAGCAGCTTTGGAGTGCGTTACAATGAGCAGTTCTTC. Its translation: CASSFGVRYNEQFF.

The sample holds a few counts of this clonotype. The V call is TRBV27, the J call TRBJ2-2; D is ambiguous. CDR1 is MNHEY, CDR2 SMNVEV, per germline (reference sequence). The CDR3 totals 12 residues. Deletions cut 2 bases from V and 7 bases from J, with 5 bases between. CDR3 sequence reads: CASSLGLGELFF. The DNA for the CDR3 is TGTGCCAGCAGTTTAGGCCTCGGGGAGCTGTTTTTT.

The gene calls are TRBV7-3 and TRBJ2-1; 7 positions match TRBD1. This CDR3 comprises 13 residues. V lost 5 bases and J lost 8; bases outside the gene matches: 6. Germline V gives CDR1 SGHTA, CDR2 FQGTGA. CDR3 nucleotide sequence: TGTGCCAGCAGCGCGACAGGGACGGATGAGCAGTTCTTC. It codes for CASSATGTDEQFF.

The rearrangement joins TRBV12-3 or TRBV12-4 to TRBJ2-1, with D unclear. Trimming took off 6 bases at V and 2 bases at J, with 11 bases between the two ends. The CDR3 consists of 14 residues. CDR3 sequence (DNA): TGTGCCAGCAGGGAGCAGGAGACCTACAATGAGCAGTTCTTC. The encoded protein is CASREQETYNEQFF.

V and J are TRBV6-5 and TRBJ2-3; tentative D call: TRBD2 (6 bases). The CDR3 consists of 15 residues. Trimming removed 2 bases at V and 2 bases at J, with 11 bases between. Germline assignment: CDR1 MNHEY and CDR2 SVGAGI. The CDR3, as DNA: TGTGCCAGCAGTTACGAGATAGCGGACACAGATACGCAGTATTTT. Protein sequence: CASSYEIADTDTQYF.

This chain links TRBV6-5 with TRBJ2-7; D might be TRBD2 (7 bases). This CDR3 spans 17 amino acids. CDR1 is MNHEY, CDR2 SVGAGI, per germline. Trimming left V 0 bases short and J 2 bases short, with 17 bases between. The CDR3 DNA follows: TGTGCCAGCAGTTACTCGGGTGGGGGGGCGGAGACCTACGAGCAGTACTTC. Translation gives CASSYSGGGAETYEQYF.

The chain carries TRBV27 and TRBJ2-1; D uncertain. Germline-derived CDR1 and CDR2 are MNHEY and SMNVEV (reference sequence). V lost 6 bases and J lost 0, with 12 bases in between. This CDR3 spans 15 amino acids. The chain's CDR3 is CASSRAPSSYNEQFF. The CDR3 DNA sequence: TGTGCCAGCAGCCGGGCGCCGAGCTCCTACAATGAGCAGTTCTTC.

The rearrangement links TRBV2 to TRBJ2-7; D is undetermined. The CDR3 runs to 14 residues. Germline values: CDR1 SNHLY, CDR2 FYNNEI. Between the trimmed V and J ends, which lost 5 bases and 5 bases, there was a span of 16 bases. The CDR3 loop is CASSQTGPLNEQYF. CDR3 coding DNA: TGTGCCAGCAGTCAAACGGGCCCCTTGAACGAGCAGTACTTC.

Here the CDR3 reads CASSFRVGRSGANVLTF. The CDR3 region has the DNA TGTGCCAGCAGTTTTCGGGTCGGACGTTCTGGGGCCAACGTCCTGACTTTC. The rearrangement links TRBV12-3 or TRBV12-4 to TRBJ2-6; D not resolved. The germline V and J ends were trimmed by 3 bases and 1 base, with 13 bases remaining between them. The length of the CDR3 is 17 residues.

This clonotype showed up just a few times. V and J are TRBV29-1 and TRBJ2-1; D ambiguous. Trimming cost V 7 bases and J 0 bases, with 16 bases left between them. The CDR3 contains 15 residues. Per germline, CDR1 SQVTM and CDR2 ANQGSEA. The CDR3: CSATTRKSSYNEQFF. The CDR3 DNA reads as TGCAGCGCTACCACGCGCAAGAGCTCCTACAATGAGCAGTTCTTC.

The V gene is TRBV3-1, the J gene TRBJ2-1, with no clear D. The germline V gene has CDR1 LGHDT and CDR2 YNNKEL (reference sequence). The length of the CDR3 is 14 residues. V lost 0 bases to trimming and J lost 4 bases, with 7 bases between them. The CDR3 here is CASSQDETYNEQFF. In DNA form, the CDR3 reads TGTGCCAGCAGCCAAGATGAAACATACAATGAGCAGTTCTTC.

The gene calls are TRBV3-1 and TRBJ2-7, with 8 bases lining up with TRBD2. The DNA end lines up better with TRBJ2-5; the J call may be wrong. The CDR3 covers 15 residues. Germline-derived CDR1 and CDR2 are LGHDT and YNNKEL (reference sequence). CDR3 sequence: CASSQGSSGQETQYF. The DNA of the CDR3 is TGTGCCAGCAGCCAAGGATCTAGCGGGCAAGAGACCCAGTACTTC.

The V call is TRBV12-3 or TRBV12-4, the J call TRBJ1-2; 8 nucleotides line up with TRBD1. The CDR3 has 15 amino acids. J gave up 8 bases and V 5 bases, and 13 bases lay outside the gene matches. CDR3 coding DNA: TGTGCCAGCAGTCCCACCCCCCAGGGGGCCTTCGGCTACACCTTC. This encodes CASSPTPQGAFGYTF.

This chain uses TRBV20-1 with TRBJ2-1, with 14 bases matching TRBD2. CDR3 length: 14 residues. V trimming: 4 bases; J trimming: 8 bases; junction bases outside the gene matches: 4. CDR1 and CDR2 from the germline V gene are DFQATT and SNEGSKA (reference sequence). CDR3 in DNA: TGCAGTGCTAAGACTAGCGGGGGGGCCCATGAGCAGTTCTTC. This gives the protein CSAKTSGGAHEQFF.

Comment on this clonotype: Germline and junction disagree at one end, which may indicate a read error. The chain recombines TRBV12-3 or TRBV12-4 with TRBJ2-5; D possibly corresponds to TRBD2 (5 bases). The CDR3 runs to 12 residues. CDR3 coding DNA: TGTGCCAGCACCGGACTGCAAGAGACCCGGTACTTC. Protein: CASTGLQETRYF.

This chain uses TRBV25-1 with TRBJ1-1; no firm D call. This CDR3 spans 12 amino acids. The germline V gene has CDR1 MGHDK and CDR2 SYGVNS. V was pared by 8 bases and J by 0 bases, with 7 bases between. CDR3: CASLAMNTEAFF. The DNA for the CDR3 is TGTGCCAGCCTAGCCATGAACACTGAAGCTTTCTTT.

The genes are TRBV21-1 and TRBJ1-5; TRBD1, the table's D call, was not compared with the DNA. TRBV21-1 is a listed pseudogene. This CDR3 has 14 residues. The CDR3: CASIGQGSNQPQHF. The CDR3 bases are TGTGCCAGCATCGGACAGGGAAGCAATCAGCCCCAGCATTTT.

The CDR3 sequence: CSVDGTGATDTQYF. The DNA for the CDR3 is TGCAGCGTTGACGGGACAGGGGCCACAGATACGCAGTATTTT. The chain has TRBV29-1 and TRBJ2-3; 10 bases match TRBD1. With V trimmed by 3 bases and J by 2 bases, 2 bases remained unmatched. Germline loops: CDR1 SQVTM, CDR2 ANQGSEA. This CDR3 has 14 residues.